Included here is one T cell receptor (beta chain) sequence, with context. Its antigen is undetermined. The data stem from a study of PD-L1 blockade in urothelial cancer. Across the whole study: The study started patients on atezolizumab in about 2014, giving 1,200 mg intravenously every 3 weeks. Specimens of blood held a median count of about 150,000 T cells. Each patient had 0 to 3 earlier chemotherapy regimens.

Per germline, CDR1 LNHDA and CDR2 SQIVND (reference sequence). The CDR3 sequence is 13 residues long. V shed 6 bases and J 1 base; nucleotides not matched to a gene: 1. Sequencing was performed with immunoSEQ multiplex PCR; in TCRdb, only in-frame clones are kept and a portion is missing. The sample lists 75,000 to 95,000 clones; roughly nine tenths were seen once. Overall study findings and caveats: Durable-benefit patients expanded tumor-associated blood clones more at 3 weeks.

The chain joins TRBV19 to TRBJ2-5, with 8 bases matching TRBD1. The starting material was PBMCs, obtained around atezolizumab (anti-PD-L1) treatment. The TCR originated in a man between 60 and 75 years old with urothelial cancer. The CDR3 loop is CASRGQVQETQYF. The CDR3 DNA reads TGTGCCAGTAGGGGACAGGTCCAAGAGACCCAGTACTTC.